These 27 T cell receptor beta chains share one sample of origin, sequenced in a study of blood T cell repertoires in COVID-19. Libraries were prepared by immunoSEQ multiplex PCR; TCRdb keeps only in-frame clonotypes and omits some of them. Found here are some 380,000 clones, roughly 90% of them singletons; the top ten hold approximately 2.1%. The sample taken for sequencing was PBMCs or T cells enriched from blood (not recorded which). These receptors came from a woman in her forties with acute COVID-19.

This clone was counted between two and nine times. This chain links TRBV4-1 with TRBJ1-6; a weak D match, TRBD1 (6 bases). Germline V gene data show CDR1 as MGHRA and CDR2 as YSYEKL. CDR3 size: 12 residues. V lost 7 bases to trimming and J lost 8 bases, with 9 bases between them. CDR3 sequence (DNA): TGCGCCAGCAACCACAGGGATTCACCCCTCCACTTT. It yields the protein CASNHRDSPLHF.

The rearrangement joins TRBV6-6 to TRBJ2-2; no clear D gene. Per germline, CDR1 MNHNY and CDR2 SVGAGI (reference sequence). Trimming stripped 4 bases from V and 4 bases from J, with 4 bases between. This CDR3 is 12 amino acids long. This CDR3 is CASSSGTGELFF. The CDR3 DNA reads TGTGCCAGCAGTTCCGGCACCGGGGAGCTGTTTTTT.

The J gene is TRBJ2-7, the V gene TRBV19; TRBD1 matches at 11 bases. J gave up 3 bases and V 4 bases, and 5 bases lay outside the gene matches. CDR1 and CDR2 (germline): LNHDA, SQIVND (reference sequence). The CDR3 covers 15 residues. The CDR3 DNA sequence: TGTGCCAGTAGTACCGGGACAGGGGGTCTCTACGAGCAGTACTTC. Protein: CASSTGTGGLYEQYF.

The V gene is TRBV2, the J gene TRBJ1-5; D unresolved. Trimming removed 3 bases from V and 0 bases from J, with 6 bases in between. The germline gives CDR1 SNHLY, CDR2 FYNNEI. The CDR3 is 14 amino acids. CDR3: CASSECDSNQPQHF. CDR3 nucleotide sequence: TGTGCCAGCAGTGAGTGCGATAGCAATCAGCCCCAGCATTTT.

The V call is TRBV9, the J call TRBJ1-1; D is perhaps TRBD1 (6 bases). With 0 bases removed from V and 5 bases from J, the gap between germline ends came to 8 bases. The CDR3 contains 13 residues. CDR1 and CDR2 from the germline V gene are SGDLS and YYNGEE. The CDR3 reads CASSVEGGTEAFF. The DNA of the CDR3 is TGTGCCAGCAGCGTAGAGGGGGGGACTGAAGCTTTCTTT.

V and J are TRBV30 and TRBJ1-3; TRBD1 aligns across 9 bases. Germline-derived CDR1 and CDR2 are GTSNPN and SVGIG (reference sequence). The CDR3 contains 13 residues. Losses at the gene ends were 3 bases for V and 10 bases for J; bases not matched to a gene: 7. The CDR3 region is CAWSPGQGRTIYF. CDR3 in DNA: TGTGCCTGGAGCCCTGGACAGGGGAGGACCATATATTTT.

In nucleotides, the CDR3 is TGTGCCAGCACCCCCGGACTGGGCACTGAAGCTTTCTTT. Translating it yields CASTPGLGTEAFF. The chain is built from TRBV2 and TRBJ1-1; no clear D. V was clipped by 7 bases and J by 4 bases, with 13 bases between them. This CDR3 has 13 residues. In germline, CDR1 is SNHLY, CDR2 FYNNEI.

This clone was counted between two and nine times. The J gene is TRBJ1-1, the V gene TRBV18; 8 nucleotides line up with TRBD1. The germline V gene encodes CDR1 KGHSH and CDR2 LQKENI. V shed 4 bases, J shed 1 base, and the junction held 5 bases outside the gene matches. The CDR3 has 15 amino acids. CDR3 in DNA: TGTGCCAGCTCACTTCGGACAGGGAGGAACACTGAAGCTTTCTTT. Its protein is CASSLRTGRNTEAFF.

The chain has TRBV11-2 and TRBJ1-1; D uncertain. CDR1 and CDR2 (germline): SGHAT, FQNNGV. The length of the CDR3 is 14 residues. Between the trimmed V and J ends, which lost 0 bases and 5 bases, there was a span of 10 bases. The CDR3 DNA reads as TGTGCCAGCAGCTTAGATGAACCCGGGACTGAAGCTTTCTTT. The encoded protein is CASSLDEPGTEAFF.

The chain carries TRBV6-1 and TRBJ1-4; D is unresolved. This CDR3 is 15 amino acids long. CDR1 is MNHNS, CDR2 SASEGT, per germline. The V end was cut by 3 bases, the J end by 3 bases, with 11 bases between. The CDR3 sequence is CASSELRGANEKLFF. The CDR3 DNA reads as TGTGCCAGCAGTGAGCTCCGGGGAGCTAATGAAAAACTGTTTTTT.

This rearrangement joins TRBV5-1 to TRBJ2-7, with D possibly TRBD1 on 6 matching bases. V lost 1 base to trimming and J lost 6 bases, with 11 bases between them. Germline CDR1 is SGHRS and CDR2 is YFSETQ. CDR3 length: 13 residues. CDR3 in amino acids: CASSLRDTLEQYF. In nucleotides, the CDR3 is TGCGCCAGCAGCTTGCGGGACACCCTCGAGCAGTACTTC.

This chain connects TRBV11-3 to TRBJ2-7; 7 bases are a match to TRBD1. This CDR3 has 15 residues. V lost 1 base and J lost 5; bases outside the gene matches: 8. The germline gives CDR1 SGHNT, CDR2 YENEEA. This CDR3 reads CASSLGGTVYNEQYF. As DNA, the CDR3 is TGTGCCAGCAGCTTAGGGGGGACAGTTTACAACGAGCAGTACTTC.

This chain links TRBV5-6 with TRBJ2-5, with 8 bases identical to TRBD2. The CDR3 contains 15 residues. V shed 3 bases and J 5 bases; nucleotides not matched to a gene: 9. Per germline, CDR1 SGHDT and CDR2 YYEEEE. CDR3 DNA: TGTGCCAGCAGCTATGTAGCGGGGTCGGGCGAGACCCAGTACTTC. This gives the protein CASSYVAGSGETQYF.

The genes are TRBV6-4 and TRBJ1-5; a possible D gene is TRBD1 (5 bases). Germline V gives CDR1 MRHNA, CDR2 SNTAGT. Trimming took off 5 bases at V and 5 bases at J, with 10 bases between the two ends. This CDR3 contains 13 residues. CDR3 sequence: CASSPTGDQPQHF. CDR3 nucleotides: TGTGCCAGCAGTCCCACAGGTGATCAGCCCCAGCATTTT.

The CDR3 reads CASGLSSGTSDGDTQYF. Here the CDR3 DNA reads TGTGCTAGTGGTTTGTCTTCCGGGACTAGCGATGGAGATACGCAGTATTTT. The chain employs TRBV12-5 and TRBJ2-3, with 10 bases lining up with TRBD2. Germline values: CDR1 LGHNT, CDR2 FRNRAP. J lost 5 bases, V lost 2 bases, and 10 bases had no gene match. CDR3 length equals 17 residues.

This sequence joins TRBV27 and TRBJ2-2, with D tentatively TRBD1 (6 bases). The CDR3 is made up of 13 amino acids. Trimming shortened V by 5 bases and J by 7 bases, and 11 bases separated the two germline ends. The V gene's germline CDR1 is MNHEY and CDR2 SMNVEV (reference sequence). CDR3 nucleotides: TGTGCCAGCAGTGTCAGGGGTGACGGGGAGCTGTTTTTT. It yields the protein CASSVRGDGELFF.

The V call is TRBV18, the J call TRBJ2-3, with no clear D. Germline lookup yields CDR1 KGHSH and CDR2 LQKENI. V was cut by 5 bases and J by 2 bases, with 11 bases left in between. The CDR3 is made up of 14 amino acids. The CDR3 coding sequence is TGTGCCAGCTCATCGGCACTATCCACAGATACGCAGTATTTT. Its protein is CASSSALSTDTQYF.

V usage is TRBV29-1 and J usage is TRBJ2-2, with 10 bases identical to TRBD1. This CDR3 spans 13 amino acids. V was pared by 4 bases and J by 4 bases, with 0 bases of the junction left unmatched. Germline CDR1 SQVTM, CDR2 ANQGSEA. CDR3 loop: CSVGTGGTGELFF. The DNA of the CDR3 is TGCAGCGTTGGGACAGGGGGCACCGGGGAGCTGTTTTTT.

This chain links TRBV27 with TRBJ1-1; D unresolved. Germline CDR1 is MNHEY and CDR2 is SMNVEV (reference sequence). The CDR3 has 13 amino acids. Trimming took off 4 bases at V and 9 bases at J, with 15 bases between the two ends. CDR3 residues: CASSSPLAFKAFF. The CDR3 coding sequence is TGTGCCAGCAGTTCTCCCTTAGCCTTTAAAGCTTTCTTT.

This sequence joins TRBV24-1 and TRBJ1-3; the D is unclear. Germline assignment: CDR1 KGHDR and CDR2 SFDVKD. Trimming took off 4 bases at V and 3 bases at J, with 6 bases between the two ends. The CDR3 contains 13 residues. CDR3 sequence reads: CATSESNGNTIYF. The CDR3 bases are TGTGCCACCAGTGAGTCCAATGGAAACACCATATATTTT.

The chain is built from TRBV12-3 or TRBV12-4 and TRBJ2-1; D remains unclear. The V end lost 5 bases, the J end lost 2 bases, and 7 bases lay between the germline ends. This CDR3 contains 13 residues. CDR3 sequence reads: CASSKTPYNEQFF. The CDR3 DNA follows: TGTGCCAGCAGTAAGACTCCCTACAATGAGCAGTTCTTC.

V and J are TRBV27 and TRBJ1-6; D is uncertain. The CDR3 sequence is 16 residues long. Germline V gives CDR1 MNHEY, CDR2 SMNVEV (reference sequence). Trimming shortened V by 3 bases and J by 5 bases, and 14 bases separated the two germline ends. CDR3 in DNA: TGTGCCAGCAGTTTGGTGGAGGTCGGCAATAATTCACCCCTCCACTTT. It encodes CASSLVEVGNNSPLHF.

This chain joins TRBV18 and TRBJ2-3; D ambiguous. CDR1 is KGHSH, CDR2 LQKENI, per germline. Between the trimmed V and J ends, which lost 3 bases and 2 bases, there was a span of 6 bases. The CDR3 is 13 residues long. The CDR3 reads CASSPPLTDTQYF. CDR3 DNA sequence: TGTGCCAGCTCACCCCCTCTCACAGATACGCAGTATTTT.

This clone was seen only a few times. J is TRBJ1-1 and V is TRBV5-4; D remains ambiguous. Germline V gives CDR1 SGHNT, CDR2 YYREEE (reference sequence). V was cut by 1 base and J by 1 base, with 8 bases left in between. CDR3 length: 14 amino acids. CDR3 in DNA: TGTGCCAGCAGCTTGAGCCGGGAGAACACTGAAGCTTTCTTT. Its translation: CASSLSRENTEAFF.

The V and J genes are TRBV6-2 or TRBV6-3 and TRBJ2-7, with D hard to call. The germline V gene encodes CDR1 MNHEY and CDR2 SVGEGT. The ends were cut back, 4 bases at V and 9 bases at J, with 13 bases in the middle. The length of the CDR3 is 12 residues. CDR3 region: CASSFYERSQYF. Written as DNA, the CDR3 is TGTGCCAGCAGTTTTTACGAGCGTTCGCAGTACTTC.

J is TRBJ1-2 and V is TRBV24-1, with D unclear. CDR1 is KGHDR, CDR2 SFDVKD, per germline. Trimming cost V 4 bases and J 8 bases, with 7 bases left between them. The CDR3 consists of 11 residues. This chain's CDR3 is CATSESGGYTF. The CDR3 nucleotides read TGTGCCACCAGTGAATCAGGAGGCTACACCTTC.

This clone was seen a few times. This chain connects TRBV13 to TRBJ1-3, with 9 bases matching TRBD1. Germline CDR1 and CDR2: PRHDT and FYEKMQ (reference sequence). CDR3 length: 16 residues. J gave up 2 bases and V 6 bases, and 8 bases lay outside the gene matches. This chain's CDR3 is CASSPRDRAAGNTIYF. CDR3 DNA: TGTGCCAGCAGTCCCCGGGACAGGGCTGCTGGAAACACCATATATTTT. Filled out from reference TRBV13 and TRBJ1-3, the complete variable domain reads AAGVIQSPRHLIKEKRETATLKCYPIPRHDTVYWYQQGPGQDPQFLISFYEKMQSDKGSIPDRFSAQQFSDYHSELNMSSLELGDSALYFCASSPRDRAAGNTIYFGEGSWLTVV.